One T cell receptor beta chain is described in this entry. It has no known antigen specificity. The input lacks base qualities; no much larger clone sits a single base away. These data originate in a study of blood T cell repertoires in COVID-19 (TCRdb year 2020). Regarding the research as a whole: Samples from collaborators originated in the United States, Italy and Spain and spanned both the acute and convalescent phases of COVID-19. The material from the prospective study consisted of cDNA or gDNA derived from T cells, B-cell-depleted T cells, or PBMCs. The dataset comprised deeply sampled blood TCRbeta repertoires from subjects exposed to, actively infected with, or recovered from COVID-19. The repertoires were made available in a free public database intended to serve as a resource for research on the immune response to SARS-CoV-2. Samples came from the ongoing ImmuneRACE study (first 160 participants) plus 1,254 subjects from 6 global collaborators. A de-identified subject ID, COVID-19 status, age in years and sex were almost always included in the sample metadata. Where HLA class I and class II types were available, the types were taken from metadata supplied by the sample provider, not from assay-based typing. Here is what the overall study found, with its caveats: The quantity of clinical and demographic metadata differed by source and by participant and was supplied without curation.

The collaborating institutions used their own protocols to collect whole blood in K2EDTA tubes. Collaborator samples were shipped for TCRbeta analysis as frozen whole blood, isolated PBMCs, or DNA extracted from either sample type. The germline V gene specifies SGHRS as CDR1 and YFSETQ as CDR2. From the cysteine through the phenylalanine, the CDR3 covers 16 amino acids. Of the read, only the CDR3 DNA is kept; its 48 bases are in frame from base 1. Relative to germline, V is 0 bases shorter and J is 0 bases shorter, with 10 bases between their ends. TCRbeta CDR3 regions were amplified from genomic DNA using the immunoSEQ Assay, a bias-controlled multiplex PCR. In the paper's pipeline: Nucleated cell counts per sample were estimated from amplification of reference gene primers within the assay. To quantify the absolute abundance of each unique TCRbeta CDR3 rearrangement, sequence reads were collapsed and filtered. For each sample, productive Simpson clonality was calculated as the square root of Simpson's diversity index over productive rearrangements. Drawn from immuneACCESS, this table holds only the in-frame rearrangements with V and J called that TCRdb kept. Clones are partly lost; checked studies trace under half to an unresolved V gene and leave the rest unexplained. The V and J calls and clone size were taken over from that table, and D and trimming were inferred from the DNA. The sample table records 120,000 to 150,000 clones; around 85% of these occur just once. The ten top clones hold roughly 2.9% of the sample.

Sequenced input: peripheral blood. The source is a woman aged 40 to 50 with active or convalescent COVID-19. The rearrangement combines TRBV5-1 with TRBJ1-3, with the D gene call left open. The CDR3 here reads CASSLASVHSGNTIYF. The DNA sequence is as follows: TGCGCCAGCAGCTTGGCCTCGGTTCACTCTGGAAACACCATATATTTT. Full variable domain (CDR3 extended with the reference TRBV5-1 and TRBJ1-3 proteins): KAGVTQTPRYLIKTRGQQVTLSCSPISGHRSVSWYQQTPGQGLQFLFEYFSETQRNKGNFPGRFSGRQFSNSRSEMNVSTLELGDSALYLCASSLASVHSGNTIYFGEGSWLTVV.